The 26 T cell receptor beta chains given below trace back to one sample, sequenced in a study of T cells in Graves' hyperthyroidism and ophthalmopathy. The CDR3 regions of TCR beta were amplified from RNA transcripts. The study used the HTBI primer set for a first-round RT-PCR of the TCR CDR3. TCRdb fed the multiplex PCR reads into MiXCR, producing one record per CDR3 protein. Among about half a million distinct CDR3 sequences listed, roughly 20% were seen once. Input material: blood. The receptors derive from a man in his late teens or twenties with Graves' hyperthyroidism.

This clonotype was seen many times. V and J are TRBV4-1 and TRBJ2-5, with 10 bases fitting TRBD1. The CDR3 contains 15 residues. Per the germline V gene, CDR1 is MGHRA and CDR2 is YSYEKL. V lost 3 bases and J lost 2; bases outside the gene matches: 3. The CDR3 reads CASSHRTGGQETQYF. In DNA, the CDR3 is TGCGCCAGCAGCCATCGGACAGGGGGTCAAGAGACCCAGTACTTC.

This clonotype was recorded a few times. The junction shows a germline mismatch at one end, possibly a read error. The gene calls are TRBV6-1 and TRBJ2-2; tentatively, D is TRBD1 (6 bases). CDR3 length: 17 residues. Germline values: CDR1 MNHNS, CDR2 SASEGT. The CDR3 coding sequence is TGTGCCAGCAGAGAAGGGACACACCGGTGGACCACCGGGGAGCTGTTTTTT. It encodes CASREGTHRWTTGELFF.

Worth noting for this clonotype: The junction departs from the called germline gene at one end, perhaps through a read error. The chain carries TRBV6-1 and TRBJ2-7, with D perhaps assigned TRBD1 or TRBD2 (6 bases each). The germline V gene encodes CDR1 MNHNS and CDR2 SASEGT. The CDR3 is 13 amino acids. The DNA for the CDR3 is TGTGCCAGCAGCACACAAGACAGGCGGGGCGAGGACTTC. This gives the protein CASSTQDRRGEDF.

This clonotype appeared a few times. CDR3 DNA sequence: TGTGCCAGTAGTATCGGGACAGGTCAAGAGACCCAGTACTTC. Translation gives CASSIGTGQETQYF. V usage is TRBV19 and J usage is TRBJ2-5; 8 nucleotides agree with TRBD1. V lost 3 bases to trimming and J lost 2 bases; unmatched junction nucleotides: 2. In germline, CDR1 is LNHDA, CDR2 SQIVND (reference sequence). This CDR3 region has 14 residues.

V and J are TRBV5-1 and TRBJ2-3, with 8 positions matching TRBD1. Germline CDR1 is SGHRS and CDR2 is YFSETQ. V shed 6 bases, J shed 8 bases, and the junction held 17 bases outside the gene matches. The CDR3 extends over 16 amino acids. CDR3 loop: CASKISGTGGPGTQYF. CDR3 coding DNA: TGCGCCAGCAAAATTTCCGGGACAGGTGGTCCCGGTACGCAGTATTTT.

The V and J genes are TRBV20-1 and TRBJ1-1; unclear D gene. Trimming pared 1 base from V and 3 bases from J, leaving 12 bases between. This CDR3 comprises 14 residues. The germline V gene encodes CDR1 DFQATT and CDR2 SNEGSKA (reference sequence). CDR3 loop: CSARGEGRDTEAFF. The DNA for the CDR3 is TGCAGTGCTAGAGGAGAAGGGCGCGACACTGAAGCTTTCTTT.

The CDR3 DNA sequence: TGTGCCAGCAGCCGGGGGGCTTATGTGGAGACCCAGTACTTC. This encodes CASSRGAYVETQYF. This rearrangement joins TRBV7-8 to TRBJ2-5; the D gene is possibly TRBD2 (7 bases). Per germline, CDR1 SGHVS and CDR2 FQNEAQ. Between the trimmed V and J ends, which lost 5 bases and 5 bases, there was a span of 15 bases. The CDR3 contains 14 residues.

The chain has TRBV2 and TRBJ2-5; 10 nucleotides line up with TRBD1. Trimming cost V 7 bases and J 2 bases; bases outside gene matches: 13. This CDR3 has 17 amino acids. Germline V CDR1 and CDR2: SNHLY, FYNNEI. This CDR3 reads CASTPGLPGQGQETQYF. The DNA for the CDR3 is TGTGCCAGCACGCCAGGGCTGCCGGGACAGGGGCAAGAGACCCAGTACTTC. Filled out from reference TRBV2 and TRBJ2-5, the complete variable domain reads EPEVTQTPSHQVTQMGQEVILRCVPISNHLYFYWYRQILGQKVEFLVSFYNNEISEKSEIFDDQFSVERPDGSNFTLKIRSTKLEDSAMYFCASTPGLPGQGQETQYFGPGTRLLVL.

This clonotype has only a few counts. The chain couples TRBV20-1 to TRBJ1-2; perhaps TRBD1 as D (5 bases). Germline-derived CDR1 and CDR2 are DFQATT and SNEGSKA (reference sequence). Trimming removed 1 base at V and 5 bases at J, with 14 bases between. This CDR3 has 14 amino acids. This chain's CDR3 is CSARGGWSGYGYTF. In nucleotides, the CDR3 is TGCAGTGCTAGAGGGGGGTGGAGTGGGTATGGCTACACCTTC.

The chain uses TRBV13 and TRBJ1-6; no clear D gene. Germline assignment: CDR1 PRHDT and CDR2 FYEKMQ (reference sequence). With 0 bases removed from V and 7 bases from J, the gap between germline ends came to 13 bases. This CDR3 is built from 16 residues. The CDR3 loop reads CASSLGRNSFNSPLHF. The CDR3 DNA is TGTGCCAGCAGCTTAGGCCGTAACAGCTTCAATTCACCCCTCCACTTT.

In its sample, this clonotype was seen many times. The chain uses TRBV9 and TRBJ1-1; possibly TRBD1 for D (5 bases). CDR3 length equals 15 residues. Trimming stripped 0 bases from V and 1 base from J, with 10 bases between. Germline V gene sequence: CDR1 SGDLS, CDR2 YYNGEE. CDR3 loop: CASSVGVQANTEAFF. CDR3 in DNA: TGTGCCAGCAGCGTAGGCGTACAGGCGAACACTGAAGCTTTCTTT.

This sequence joins TRBV4-1 and TRBJ2-2; D possibly uses TRBD1 or TRBD2 (7 bases each). The CDR3 spans 16 residues. Germline V gene lookup returns CDR1 MGHRA and CDR2 YSYEKL. Trimming shortened V by 4 bases and J by 5 bases, and 17 bases separated the two germline ends. CDR3 loop: CASSREGQLGTGELFF. In nucleotides, the CDR3 is TGCGCCAGCAGCCGGGAGGGACAGTTGGGAACCGGGGAGCTGTTTTTT.

This clonotype occurred many times. This chain links TRBV3-1 with TRBJ2-2; D not resolved. The CDR3 is 12 amino acids. Deletions cut 4 bases from V and 9 bases from J, with 9 bases between. CDR1 LGHDT and CDR2 YNNKEL come from the germline V gene (reference sequence). The CDR3 bases are TGTGCCAGCAGCCCAGGTTTTCGGGAGCTGTTTTTT. Encoded protein: CASSPGFRELFF.

The chain is built from TRBV4-1 and TRBJ1-2, with TRBD1 matching over 7 bases. Trimming took 2 bases from V and 6 from J; bases not matched to a gene: 15. The CDR3 runs 17 residues. Germline lookup yields CDR1 MGHRA and CDR2 YSYEKL. The CDR3 protein is CASSQSRYPDRDDGYTF. CDR3 coding DNA: TGCGCCAGCAGCCAATCAAGATACCCCGACAGGGACGATGGCTACACCTTC.

This clonotype appeared many times. J is TRBJ1-1 and V is TRBV6-1, with TRBD1 as a possible D gene (5 bases). Germline-derived CDR1 and CDR2 are MNHNS and SASEGT. The length of the CDR3 is 15 residues. V was shortened by 4 bases and J by 11 bases, with 23 bases between the two germline ends. CDR3 bases: TGTGCCAGCAGTGTCGGCCTCGACAGCCCGCAATCGGCTTTCTTT. It specifies CASSVGLDSPQSAFF.

V is TRBV28 and J is TRBJ2-5; 7 bases line up with TRBD2. In germline, CDR1 is MDHEN, CDR2 SYDVKM. J gave up 4 bases and V 4 bases, and 6 bases lay outside the gene matches. The CDR3 has 14 residues. This CDR3 is CASSSGGEGETQYF. CDR3 coding DNA: TGTGCCAGCAGTTCAGGCGGGGAGGGAGAGACCCAGTACTTC.

The J gene is TRBJ1-6, the V gene TRBV6-2 or TRBV6-3; perhaps TRBD1 as D (5 bases). The germline V and J ends were trimmed by 6 bases and 0 bases, with 18 bases remaining between them. Per germline, CDR1 MNHEY and CDR2 SVGEGT. This CDR3 is 18 amino acids long. CDR3: CASSARPGLSSYNSPLHF. CDR3 nucleotide sequence: TGTGCCAGCAGCGCACGACCAGGGCTTAGCTCCTATAATTCACCCCTCCACTTT.

This chain uses TRBV6-1 with TRBJ2-3; weak D call: TRBD1 (5 bases). V lost 1 base and J 1 base, leaving 9 bases between the germline ends. There are 15 residues in the CDR3. In germline, CDR1 is MNHNS, CDR2 SASEGT. The CDR3 here is CASSEEGHGTDTQYF. Written as DNA, the CDR3 is TGTGCCAGCAGTGAAGAGGGGCACGGCACAGATACGCAGTATTTT.

The table lists this clonotype with many counts. The chain uses TRBV4-1 and TRBJ1-2; TRBD1 matches at 7 bases. The germline gives CDR1 MGHRA, CDR2 YSYEKL. Germline trimming cut 8 bases from V and 6 bases from J; bases unmatched to any gene: 15. The CDR3 runs to 15 residues. CDR3 sequence: CASFQRRGQLHGYTF. DNA of the CDR3: TGCGCCAGCTTCCAAAGGAGGGGACAGCTTCATGGCTACACCTTC.

This clonotype was detected many times. The J gene is TRBJ2-7, the V gene TRBV28, with a possible D match to TRBD2 (5 bases). Germline V CDR1 and CDR2: MDHEN, SYDVKM. V was trimmed by 2 bases and J by 2 bases, leaving 10 bases between them. The CDR3 contains 14 residues. CDR3: CASSLLGEAYEQYF. The DNA of the CDR3 is TGTGCCAGCAGTTTACTCGGGGAAGCCTACGAGCAGTACTTC. The variable domain in full, with the rest retrieved from reference TRBV28 and TRBJ2-7, is DVKVTQSSRYLVKRTGEKVFLECVQDMDHENMFWYRQDPGLGLRLIYFSYDVKMKEKGDIPEGYSVSREKKERFSLILESASTNQTSMYLCASSLLGEAYEQYFGPGTRLTVT.

The sample holds a few counts of this clonotype. The gene calls are TRBV7-6 and TRBJ2-4; D might be TRBD2 (5 bases). The length of the CDR3 is 16 residues. The ends were cut back, 1 base at V and 9 bases at J, with 19 bases in the middle. Germline CDR1 reads SGHVS; CDR2 reads FNYEAQ. CDR3 coding DNA: TGTGCCAGCAGCTTAGGTCCGGCCACAACGGGGAGCATTCAGTACTTC. Translating gives CASSLGPATTGSIQYF.

On this clonotype itself: Germline and junction disagree at one end, which may indicate a read error. This chain links TRBV2 with TRBJ2-5, with 11 bases fitting TRBD1. The germline gives CDR1 SNHLY, CDR2 FYNNEI. There are 13 residues in the CDR3. CDR3 sequence reads: CSSCRTGGETQYF. CDR3 in DNA: TGTTCCAGCTGTCGGACAGGGGGCGAGACCCAGTACTTC.

This clonotype appeared many times. The J gene is TRBJ2-7, the V gene TRBV9; no clear D gene. The CDR3 consists of 13 residues. The germline V gene has CDR1 SGDLS and CDR2 YYNGEE. V was clipped by 3 bases and J by 3 bases, with 10 bases between them. CDR3 loop: CASSAPGSYEQYF. The CDR3, as DNA: TGTGCCAGCAGCGCCCCCGGAAGCTACGAGCAGTACTTC. Full variable domain (missing parts from reference TRBV9 and TRBJ2-7): DSGVTQTPKHLITATGQRVTLRCSPRSGDLSVYWYQQSLDQGLQFLIQYYNGEERAKGNILERFSAQQFPDLHSELNLSSLELGDSALYFCASSAPGSYEQYFGPGTRLTVT.

Many counts were recorded for this clonotype. V gene TRBV5-1 combines with J gene TRBJ2-7; TRBD1 might be the D (6 bases). The V gene's germline CDR1 is SGHRS and CDR2 YFSETQ. Trimming shortened V by 4 bases and J by 0 bases, and 11 bases separated the two germline ends. CDR3 length: 14 residues. As DNA, the CDR3 is TGCGCCAGCAGCCTGGAGGACAGCTCCTACGAGCAGTACTTC. Its protein is CASSLEDSSYEQYF.

In its sample, this clonotype was seen many times. This chain connects TRBV19 to TRBJ1-2; 8 nucleotides line up with TRBD1. The junction had 11 bases not matched to a gene; V was cut back by 4 bases and J by 7 bases. Germline-derived CDR1 and CDR2 are LNHDA and SQIVND (reference sequence). CDR3 length equals 15 residues. The DNA of the CDR3 is TGTGCCAGTAGTACCGACGGACAGGGCGCTTCTGGCTACACCTTC. Translated: CASSTDGQGASGYTF.

In the case of this clonotype: A much larger clone differs by one base, so this may be a read error. The V call is TRBV14, the J call TRBJ1-1; D is undetermined. The germline CDR1 and CDR2 sequences are SGHDN and FVKESK. The V end was cut by 11 bases, the J end by 1 base, with 14 bases between. The CDR3 runs to 13 residues. Here the CDR3 reads CACTGAWNTEAFF. Written as DNA, the CDR3 is TGTGCCTGCACCGGCGCCTGGAACACTGAAGCTTTCTTT.